This TCR beta chain appears in the sequencing data of a study of beta chain features in type 1 diabetes. Study-level information: Healthy donors, compared against patients, showed similar age, gender and cell yields.

The CDR3 is 13 amino acids. Germline CDR1 is SQVTM and CDR2 is ANQGSEA. The J segment lost 8 bases and the V segment lost 7 bases, leaving 7 bases of the junction unmatched. Expressed TCRB transcripts were sequenced after all isolated RNA was converted to cDNA. TCRdb's table, derived via immunoSEQ multiplex PCR, lists solely in-frame clones and lacks some. This table holds around 600,000 clones, over 10% found once. Overall study results and limits: In all four CD4+ subsets, TCRB CDR3 length was significantly, moderately reduced in type 1 diabetes. Patients' naive, central memory and Treg TCRB repertoires seemed closer to one another than those of healthy donors. In cDNA sequencing, cells with high TCR expression could be over-represented.

Concerning this clone itself: Its antigen is unknown.

The rearrangement joins TRBV29-1 to TRBJ1-6, with 8 bases identical to TRBD1. Sequenced: naive CD4+ T cells from blood. This clonotype was obtained from a man aged 25-40 years with type 1 diabetes. The CDR3 DNA reads as TGCAGCGCACGAGGACAGGGTGATTCACCCCTCCACTTT. It specifies CSARGQGDSPLHF.